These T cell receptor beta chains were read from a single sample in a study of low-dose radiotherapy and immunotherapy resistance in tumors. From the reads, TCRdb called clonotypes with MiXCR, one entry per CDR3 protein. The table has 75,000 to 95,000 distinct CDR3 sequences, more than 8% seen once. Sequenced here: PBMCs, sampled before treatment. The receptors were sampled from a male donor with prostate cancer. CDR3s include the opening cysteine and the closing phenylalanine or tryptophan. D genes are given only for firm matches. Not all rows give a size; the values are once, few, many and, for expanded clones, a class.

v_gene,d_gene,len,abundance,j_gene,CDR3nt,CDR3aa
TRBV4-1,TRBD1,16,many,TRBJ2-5,TGCGCCAGCAGCCAAGCCGCGACAGGGGGCAGAGAGACCCAGTACTTC,CASSQAATGGRETQYF
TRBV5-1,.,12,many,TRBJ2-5,TGCGCCAGCAGCTTGTTGGAAGAGACCCAGTACTTC,CASSLLEETQYF
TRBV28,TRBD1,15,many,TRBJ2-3,TGTGCCAGCAAATCCGGGCAGGGGGTGACGGATACGCAGTATTTT,CASKSGQGVTDTQYF
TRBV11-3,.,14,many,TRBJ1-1,TGTGCCAGCAGCCCCCATGGACCCAACACTGAAGCTTTCTTT,CASSPHGPNTEAFF
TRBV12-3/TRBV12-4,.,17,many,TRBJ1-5,TGTGCCAGCAGTTTCCTATCGGGGGGGGCCGGGGATCAGCCCCAGCATTTT,CASSFLSGGAGDQPQHF
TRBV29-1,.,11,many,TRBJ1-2,TGCAGCGTCGACCGTGACTATGGCTACACCTTC,CSVDRDYGYTF
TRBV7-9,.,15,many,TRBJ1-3,TGTGCCAGCAGCTTAGCGGCTGGAGGGGAGGACACCATATATTTT,CASSLAAGGEDTIYF
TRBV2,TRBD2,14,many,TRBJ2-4,TGTGCCAGCAGGGAGGGACTAGCGGAAAACATTCAGTACTTC,CASREGLAENIQYF
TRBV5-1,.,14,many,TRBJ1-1,TGCGCCAGCAGCTTGGCCCTGGGAAACACTGAAGCTTTCTTT,CASSLALGNTEAFF
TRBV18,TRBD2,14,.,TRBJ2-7,TGTGCCAGCTCACCACTTTCCACTAGCGCCGAGCAGTACTTC,CASSPLSTSAEQYF
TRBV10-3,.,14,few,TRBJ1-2,TGTGCCATCAGTGAGGGGACATTTAACTATGGCTACACCTTC,CAISEGTFNYGYTF
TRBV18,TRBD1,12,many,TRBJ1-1,TGTGCCAGCTCTCAGGGGGGAACTGAAGCTTTCTTT,CASSQGGTEAFF